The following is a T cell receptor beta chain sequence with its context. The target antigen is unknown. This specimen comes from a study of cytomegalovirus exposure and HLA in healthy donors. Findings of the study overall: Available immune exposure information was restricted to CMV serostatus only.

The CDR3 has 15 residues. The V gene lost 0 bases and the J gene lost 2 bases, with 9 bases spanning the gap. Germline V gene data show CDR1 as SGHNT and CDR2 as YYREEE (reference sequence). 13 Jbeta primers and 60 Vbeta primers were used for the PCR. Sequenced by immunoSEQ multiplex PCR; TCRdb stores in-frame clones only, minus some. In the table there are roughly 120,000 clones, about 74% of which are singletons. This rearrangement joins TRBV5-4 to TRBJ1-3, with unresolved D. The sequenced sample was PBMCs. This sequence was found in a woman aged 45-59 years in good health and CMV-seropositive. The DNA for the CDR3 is TGTGCCAGCAGCTTGGCCGGGGAACCTGGAAACACCATATATTTT. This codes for CASSLAGEPGNTIYF.